This TCR beta chain was recovered during a study of blood T cell repertoires in COVID-19 (dated by TCRdb to 2020 to 2022). Looking at the study overall: Samples from collaborators originated in the United States, Italy and Spain and spanned both the acute and convalescent phases of COVID-19. The prospective study material was composed of cDNA or gDNA derived from T cells, B-cell-depleted T cells, or PBMCs. The dataset comprised deeply sampled blood TCRbeta repertoires from subjects exposed to, actively infected with, or recovered from COVID-19. The repertoires were released in a freely available public database meant as a resource for research on the immune response to SARS-CoV-2. Samples came from the ongoing ImmuneRACE study (first 160 participants) plus 1,254 subjects from 6 global collaborators. Sample metadata almost always included a de-identified subject ID, COVID-19 status, age in years and sex. Where HLA class I and class II types were available, the types were taken from metadata supplied by the sample provider, not from assay-based typing. Paper-wide results and their limitations: Clinical and demographic metadata were provided uncurated, with the amount varying by source and participant.

Measured from the cysteine to the phenylalanine, the CDR3 is 15 residues long. CDR3 DNA only is kept here, 45 bases in frame from base 1. The junction shows trimming of 6 bases on V and 3 bases on J, and the gene matches do not reach 5 bases of it. As encoded in the germline V gene (reference sequence), CDR1 is MNHEY while CDR2 is SMNVEV. In the prospective study, participants were about 18 to 95 years old, resided in approximately 25 geographic areas of the United States, and were enrolled through a virtual design. To assign participants to cohorts, the prospective study relied on clinical history that participants themselves reported in a screening survey and a study questionnaire. Recovered participants in ImmuneRACE Cohort 3 were defined by two consecutive negative NP/OP PCR tests, clearance by a healthcare professional, or resolution of symptoms. In the prospective study, mobile phlebotomists collected whole blood, serum and a nasopharyngeal or oropharyngeal swab from each participant. Over a roughly two-month period, participants in the prospective study had the option of providing additional blood draws and questionnaires. Prospective study blood samples were shipped either frozen or at room temperature before DNA extraction.

TCRbeta CDR3 regions were amplified from genomic DNA using the immunoSEQ Assay, a bias-controlled multiplex PCR. Concerning the study's data processing: Within the assay, amplification of reference gene primers was used to estimate how many nucleated cells each sample contained. To quantify the absolute abundance of each unique TCRbeta CDR3 rearrangement, sequence reads were collapsed and filtered. Productive Simpson clonality was computed per sample as the square root of Simpson's diversity index over productive rearrangements. As stored in TCRdb, this immuneACCESS dataset retains in-frame rearrangements with V and J assigned. A fraction of the clones does not appear; measured against another copy, unresolved V genes explain less than half of the discrepancy, and the remainder lacks a known reason. V and J calls and clone size are as listed in that table; D and trimming were resolved from the DNA. For this sample the table gives some 400,000 clones, of which about 89% were detected only once. The leading ten clones occupy roughly 1.4% of the sample.

As for this clone: Its target antigen remains unknown. No much larger clone is present one base from it, and per-base qualities are unavailable.

The clonotype comes from a man in his thirties or forties who had recovered from COVID-19. The rearranged segments are TRBV27 and TRBJ1-1, and TRBD1 matches 12 of the central bases. The sequencing input was PBMCs or T cells enriched from blood (not recorded which). The nucleotide sequence is given as TGTGCCAGCAGCCCCGGGACAGGGGGCTACACTGAAGCTTTCTTT. Its protein product is CASSPGTGGYTEAFF.